The source of this T cell receptor beta chain is a study of T cells in Graves' hyperthyroidism and ophthalmopathy. Overall study: Sampling of peripheral blood happened at initial diagnosis, prior to any treatment. Findings of the study overall: The authors' 13 V-J model separated ophthalmopathy from stable hyperthyroidism. Most clonotypes expanded in thyroid above 0.001 were likewise present in blood. Ophthalmopathy was predicted by the model a median of 6.5 months ahead of onset.

This clonotype was observed many times. What it recognizes is unknown. The investigators amplified TCR beta CDR3 regions from RNA transcripts. TCR CDR3 regions were first amplified by RT-PCR with HTBI primers. TCRdb redid the calling of the multiplex PCR reads with MiXCR, one entry per CDR3 protein. Among roughly 530,000 distinct CDR3 sequences, more than 15% were seen once, and the ten largest hold under 20%. The CDR3 has 15 residues. Germline V gene lookup returns CDR1 MNHEY and CDR2 SMNVEV (reference sequence). V dropped 3 bases and J dropped 1 base, with 13 bases sitting between them. The sequence derives from a woman aged 18-29 years with Graves' ophthalmopathy. The rearrangement joins TRBV27 to TRBJ2-7, with D tentatively TRBD2 (6 bases). Material: blood. The CDR3 loop is CASSLGGTSSYEQYF. The CDR3 coding sequence is TGTGCCAGCAGTTTGGGGGGAACGAGTTCCTACGAGCAGTACTTC.